What follows is one T cell receptor (beta chain) and its context. The antigen is undetermined. The data are from a study of T cell responses to AZD1222 COVID-19 vaccine. Study-level information: The analysis combined second doses at about 4 or about 12 weeks.

Measured with immunoSEQ multiplex PCR; TCRdb has only the in-frame clones, and not every one. The table records 170,000 or so clones, around 87% of them present only once. Study results and caveats: None of the repertoires were sampled until the peak T cell response had passed. A reported finding is that nearly half of spike-specific TCRs target unmutated variant regions. Spike regions recognized by vaccine-associated CD4 TCRs spanned the protein, led by 160-218 and 743-854.

Germline V lookup: CDR1 SNHLY, CDR2 FYNNEI. There are 11 residues in the CDR3. The V gene end was trimmed by 9 bases and the J gene end by 14 bases; junction bases not matched to a gene: 12. This clonotype was sampled from an adult in good health. The starting material was peripheral blood, obtained on day 0 of AZD1222 vaccination. J is TRBJ1-1 and V is TRBV2; 7 bases match TRBD1. This CDR3 reads CASALSTGTFF. Written as DNA, the CDR3 is TGTGCCAGTGCCCTATCGACAGGGACCTTCTTT.